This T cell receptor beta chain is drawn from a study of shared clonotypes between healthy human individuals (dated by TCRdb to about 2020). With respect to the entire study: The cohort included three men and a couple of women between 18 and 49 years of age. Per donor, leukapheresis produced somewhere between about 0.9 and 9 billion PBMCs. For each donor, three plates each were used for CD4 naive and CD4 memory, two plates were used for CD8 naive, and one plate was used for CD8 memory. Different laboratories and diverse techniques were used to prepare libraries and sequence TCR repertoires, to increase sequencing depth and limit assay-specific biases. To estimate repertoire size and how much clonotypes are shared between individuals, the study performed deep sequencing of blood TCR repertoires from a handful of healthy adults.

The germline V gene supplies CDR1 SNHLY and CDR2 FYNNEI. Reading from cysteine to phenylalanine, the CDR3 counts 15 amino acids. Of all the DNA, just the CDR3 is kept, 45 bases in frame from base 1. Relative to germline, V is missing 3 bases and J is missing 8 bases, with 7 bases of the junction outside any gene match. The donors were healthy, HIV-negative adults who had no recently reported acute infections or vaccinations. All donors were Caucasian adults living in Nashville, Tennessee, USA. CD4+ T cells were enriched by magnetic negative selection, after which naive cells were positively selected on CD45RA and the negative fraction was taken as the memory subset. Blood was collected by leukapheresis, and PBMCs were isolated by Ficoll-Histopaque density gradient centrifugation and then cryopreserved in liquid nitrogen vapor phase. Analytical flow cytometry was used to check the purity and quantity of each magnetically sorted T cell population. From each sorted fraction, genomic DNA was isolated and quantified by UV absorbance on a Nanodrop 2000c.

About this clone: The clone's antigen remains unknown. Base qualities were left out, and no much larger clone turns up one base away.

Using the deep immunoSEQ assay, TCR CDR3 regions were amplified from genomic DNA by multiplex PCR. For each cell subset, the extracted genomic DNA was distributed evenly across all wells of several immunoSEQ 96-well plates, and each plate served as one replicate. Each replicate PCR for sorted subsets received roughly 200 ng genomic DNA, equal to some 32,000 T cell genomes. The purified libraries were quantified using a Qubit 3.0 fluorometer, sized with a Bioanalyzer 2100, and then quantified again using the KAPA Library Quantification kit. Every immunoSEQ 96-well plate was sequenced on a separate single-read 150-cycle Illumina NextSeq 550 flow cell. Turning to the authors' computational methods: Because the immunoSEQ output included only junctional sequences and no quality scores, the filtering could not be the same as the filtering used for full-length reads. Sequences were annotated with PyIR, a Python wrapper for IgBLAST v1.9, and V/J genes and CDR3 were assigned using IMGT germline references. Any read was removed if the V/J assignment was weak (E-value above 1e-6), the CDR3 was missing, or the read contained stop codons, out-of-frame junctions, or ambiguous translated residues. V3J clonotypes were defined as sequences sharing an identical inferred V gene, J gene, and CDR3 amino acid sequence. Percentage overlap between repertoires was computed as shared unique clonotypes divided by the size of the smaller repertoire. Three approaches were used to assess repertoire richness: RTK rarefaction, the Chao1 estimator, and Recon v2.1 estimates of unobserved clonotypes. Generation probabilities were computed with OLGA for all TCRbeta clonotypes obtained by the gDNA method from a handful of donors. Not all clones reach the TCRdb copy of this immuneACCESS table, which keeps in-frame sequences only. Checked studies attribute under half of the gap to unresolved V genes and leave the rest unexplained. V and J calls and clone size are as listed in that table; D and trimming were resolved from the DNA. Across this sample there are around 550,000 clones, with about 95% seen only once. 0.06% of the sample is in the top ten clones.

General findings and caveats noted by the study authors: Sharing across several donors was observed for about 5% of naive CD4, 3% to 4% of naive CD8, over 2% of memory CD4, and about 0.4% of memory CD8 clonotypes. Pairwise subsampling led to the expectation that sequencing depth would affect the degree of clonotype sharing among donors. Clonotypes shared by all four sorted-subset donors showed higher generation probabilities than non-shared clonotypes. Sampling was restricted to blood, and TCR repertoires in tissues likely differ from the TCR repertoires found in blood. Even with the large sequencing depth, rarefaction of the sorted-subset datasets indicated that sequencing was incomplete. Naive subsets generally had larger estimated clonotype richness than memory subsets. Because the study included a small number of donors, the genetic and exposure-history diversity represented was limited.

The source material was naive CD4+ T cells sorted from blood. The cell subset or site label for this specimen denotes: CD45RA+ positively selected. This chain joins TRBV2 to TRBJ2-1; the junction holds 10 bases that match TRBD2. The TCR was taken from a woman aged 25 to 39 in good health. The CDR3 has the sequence CASSETAGGPDEQFF. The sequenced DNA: TGTGCCAGCAGTGAGACAGCGGGAGGGCCGGATGAGCAGTTCTTC.